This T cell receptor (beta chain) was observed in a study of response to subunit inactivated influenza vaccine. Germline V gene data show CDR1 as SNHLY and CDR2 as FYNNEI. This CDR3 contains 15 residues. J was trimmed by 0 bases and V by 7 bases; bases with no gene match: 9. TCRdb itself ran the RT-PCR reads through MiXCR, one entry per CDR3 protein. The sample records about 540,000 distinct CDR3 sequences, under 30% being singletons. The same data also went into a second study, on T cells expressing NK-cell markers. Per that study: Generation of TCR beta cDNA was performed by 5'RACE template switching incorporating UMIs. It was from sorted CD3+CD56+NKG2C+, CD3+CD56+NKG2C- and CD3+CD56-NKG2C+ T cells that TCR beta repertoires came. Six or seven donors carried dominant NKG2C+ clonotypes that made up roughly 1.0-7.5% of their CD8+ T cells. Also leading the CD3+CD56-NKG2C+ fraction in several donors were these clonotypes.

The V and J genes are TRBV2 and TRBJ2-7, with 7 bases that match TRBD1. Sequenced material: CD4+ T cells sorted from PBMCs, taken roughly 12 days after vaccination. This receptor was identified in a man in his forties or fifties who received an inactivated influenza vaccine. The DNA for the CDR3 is TGTGCCAGCATCCAGACAGGGTCCTCCTCCTACGAGCAGTACTTC. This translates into CASIQTGSSSYEQYF.